These 17 T cell receptor beta chains were all obtained from the same sample, sequenced in a study of cytomegalovirus exposure and HLA in healthy donors. PCR employed 60 Vbeta and 13 Jbeta primers. Data came from immunoSEQ multiplex PCR; TCRdb stores just in-frame clones and leaves some out. The sample has 250,000 to 350,000 clones, under 80% seen once. Sequencing used PBMCs. These receptors were taken from a female donor in good health and CMV-seronegative.

The chain recombines TRBV6-1 with TRBJ2-7; possible D gene TRBD1, 6 bases. The germline gives CDR1 MNHNS, CDR2 SASEGT. The CDR3 runs to 12 residues. V was pared by 4 bases and J by 8 bases, with 12 bases between. This CDR3 is CASSGWTVKQYF. CDR3 DNA sequence: TGTGCCAGCAGTGGGTGGACAGTGAAGCAGTACTTC.

The gene calls are TRBV5-4 and TRBJ2-1; 9 bases map to TRBD2. The ends lost 3 bases at V and 8 bases at J; junction bases unmatched: 6. Germline loops: CDR1 SGHNT, CDR2 YYREEE (reference sequence). This CDR3 is built from 14 residues. CDR3 DNA: TGTGCCAGCAGCTGGCTAGCGGGACACGATGAGCAGTTCTTC. It specifies CASSWLAGHDEQFF.

Comments on this clone: Other DNA sequences in this specimen translate into the identical CDR3. The V call is TRBV2, the J call TRBJ1-1; 12 positions agree with TRBD1. Germline V gene sequence: CDR1 SNHLY, CDR2 FYNNEI. The CDR3 is made up of 14 amino acids. V shed 6 bases and J 6 bases; nucleotides not matched to a gene: 5. This CDR3 is CASRVGTGGAEAFF. The CDR3 nucleotides are TGTGCCAGCAGAGTAGGGACAGGGGGCGCTGAAGCTTTCTTT.

This chain links TRBV5-1 with TRBJ2-1, with 13 bases fitting TRBD2. This CDR3 contains 19 residues. V lost 4 bases, J lost 5 bases, and 15 bases stayed unmatched. Germline CDR1 SGHRS, CDR2 YFSETQ. CDR3 protein: CASSLPEGTSGALNNEQFF. The CDR3 nucleotides are TGCGCCAGCAGCCTACCGGAAGGGACTAGCGGGGCTCTAAACAATGAGCAGTTCTTC.

The rearrangement links TRBV12-1 to TRBJ1-2; the table assigns TRBD1, which was not confirmed against the DNA. TRBV12-1 is a pseudogene segment. The length of the CDR3 is 15 residues. The CDR3 region is CASSPRQEVFYGYTF. The CDR3 DNA is TGTGCCAGCAGCCCCCGACAGGAGGTCTTCTATGGCTACACCTTC.

The J gene is TRBJ2-7, the V gene TRBV19, with a possible D match to TRBD1 (6 bases). The CDR3 has 13 residues. V lost 6 bases to trimming and J lost 0 bases, with 9 bases between them. Per the germline V gene, CDR1 is LNHDA and CDR2 is SQIVND (reference sequence). CDR3 loop: CASSRDNSYEQYF. The CDR3 nucleotides read TGTGCCAGTAGCCGGGACAACTCCTACGAGCAGTACTTC.

This rearrangement joins TRBV9 to TRBJ1-4, with 7 bases identical to TRBD1. Germline CDR1 and CDR2: SGDLS and YYNGEE. V was pared by 3 bases and J by 5 bases, with 7 bases of the junction left unmatched. The CDR3 has 15 amino acids. CDR3 protein: CASSEGDSLNEKLFF. DNA for the CDR3: TGTGCCAGCAGCGAGGGGGACAGCTTAAATGAAAAACTGTTTTTT.

The J gene is TRBJ1-4, the V gene TRBV5-1; TRBD1 matches at 8 bases. V lost 4 bases, J lost 12 bases, and 11 bases stayed unmatched. CDR1 SGHRS and CDR2 YFSETQ come from the germline V gene. The CDR3 sequence is 14 residues long. CDR3 sequence (DNA): TGCGCCAGCAGCGACGGTTATCCGACAGGGGAACTGTTTTTT. This translates into CASSDGYPTGELFF.

The chain links TRBV2 to TRBJ1-1; 8 nucleotides line up with TRBD1. The CDR3 has 15 amino acids. V shed 4 bases, J shed 1 base, and the junction held 5 bases outside the gene matches. CDR1 SNHLY and CDR2 FYNNEI come from the germline V gene. The CDR3 nucleotides read TGTGCCAGCAGTGTCGACAGGGGCAAGAACACTGAAGCTTTCTTT. Protein sequence: CASSVDRGKNTEAFF.

There are a few counts of this clone. In DNA, the CDR3 is TGTGCCAGCAGCTTATTAGGGACAAGTGTTGGCTACACCTTC. It is translated as CASSLLGTSVGYTF. The chain recombines TRBV7-3 with TRBJ1-2, with D possibly being TRBD1 (6 bases). The length of the CDR3 is 14 residues. V shed 2 bases and J shed 7 bases, with 14 bases lying between them. CDR1 is SGHTA and CDR2 is FQGTGA in the germline V gene.

This clone was counted a single time. The CDR3 is CASSFGLAGRADTQYF. CDR3 DNA sequence: TGTGCCAGCAGCTTCGGACTAGCGGGAAGGGCAGATACGCAGTATTTT. The rearrangement links TRBV9 to TRBJ2-3, with 12 nucleotides matching TRBD2. Germline trimming cut 4 bases from V and 4 bases from J; bases unmatched to any gene: 7. This CDR3 is 16 amino acids long. Germline CDR1 is SGDLS and CDR2 is YYNGEE. The full variable domain, its missing parts supplied by reference TRBV9 and TRBJ2-3, is DSGVTQTPKHLITATGQRVTLRCSPRSGDLSVYWYQQSLDQGLQFLIQYYNGEERAKGNILERFSAQQFPDLHSELNLSSLELGDSALYFCASSFGLAGRADTQYFGPGTRLTVL.

The chain combines TRBV10-1 with TRBJ1-3; TRBD1 might be the D (5 bases). CDR3 size: 13 residues. The V end lost 5 bases, the J end lost 3 bases, and 8 bases lay between the germline ends. Germline CDR1 is WNHNN and CDR2 is SYGVQD (reference sequence). The CDR3 region is CASSQGVGNTIYF. Written as DNA, the CDR3 is TGCGCCAGCAGTCAGGGTGTTGGAAACACCATATATTTT.

The chain is built from TRBV11-3 and TRBJ2-1; the match to TRBD2 covers 10 bases. Germline-derived CDR1 and CDR2 are SGHNT and YENEEA. This CDR3 region has 15 residues. V trimming: 6 bases; J trimming: 6 bases; junction bases outside the gene matches: 8. CDR3 nucleotides: TGTGCCAGCAGTTCTAGCGGGAGCGGGTCCAATGAGCAGTTCTTC. This gives the protein CASSSSGSGSNEQFF.

The rearrangement links TRBV30 to TRBJ1-2; D ambiguous. V was trimmed by 5 bases and J by 7 bases, leaving 20 bases between them. The CDR3 contains 14 residues. Germline CDR1 is GTSNPN and CDR2 is SVGIG (reference sequence). The CDR3: CAWGAQTAISGYTF. DNA of the CDR3: TGTGCCTGGGGAGCGCAGACTGCGATTAGTGGCTACACCTTC.

The J gene is TRBJ2-1, the V gene TRBV2, with 7 nucleotides matching TRBD2. The germline CDR1 and CDR2 sequences are SNHLY and FYNNEI. This CDR3 is 14 amino acids long. With 6 bases clipped from V and 6 bases from J, the junction kept 8 bases outside the gene matches. This CDR3 reads CASSRDRGGNEQFF. The CDR3 DNA is TGTGCCAGCAGCCGGGACCGCGGGGGCAATGAGCAGTTCTTC.

The chain uses TRBV18 and TRBJ1-2; TRBD1 matches at 11 bases. Germline V lookup: CDR1 KGHSH, CDR2 LQKENI. CDR3 length equals 14 residues. The ends lost 5 bases at V and 4 bases at J; junction bases unmatched: 3. The DNA of the CDR3 is TGTGCCAGCTCAGCCGGGACAGGGGGCTATGGCTACACCTTC. Its translation: CASSAGTGGYGYTF.

A few counts support this clone. The V call is TRBV15, the J call TRBJ2-1, with TRBD2 matching over 9 bases. Per germline, CDR1 LNHNV and CDR2 YYDKDF (reference sequence). The V segment lost 3 bases and the J segment 5 bases; nucleotides outside the gene matches: 2. The CDR3 is 14 residues long. The CDR3 region is CATSSLAGDNEQFF. In DNA, the CDR3 is TGTGCCACCAGCAGCTTAGCGGGAGACAATGAGCAGTTCTTC.